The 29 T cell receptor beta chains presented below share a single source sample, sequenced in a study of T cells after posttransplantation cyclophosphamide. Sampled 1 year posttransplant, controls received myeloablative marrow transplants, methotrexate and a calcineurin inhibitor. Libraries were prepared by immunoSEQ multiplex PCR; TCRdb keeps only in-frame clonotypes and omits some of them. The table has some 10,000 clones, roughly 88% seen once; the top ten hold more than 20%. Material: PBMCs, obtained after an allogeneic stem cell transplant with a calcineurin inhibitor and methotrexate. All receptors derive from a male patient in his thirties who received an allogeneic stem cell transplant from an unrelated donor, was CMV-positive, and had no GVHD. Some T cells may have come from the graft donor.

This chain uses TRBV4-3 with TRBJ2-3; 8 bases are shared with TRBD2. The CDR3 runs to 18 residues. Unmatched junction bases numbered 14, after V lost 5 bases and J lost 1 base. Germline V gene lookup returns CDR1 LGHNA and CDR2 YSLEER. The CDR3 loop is CASSEVRERERGTDTQYF. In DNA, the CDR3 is TGCGCCAGCAGCGAGGTTCGGGAGCGGGAGCGCGGCACAGATACGCAGTATTTT.

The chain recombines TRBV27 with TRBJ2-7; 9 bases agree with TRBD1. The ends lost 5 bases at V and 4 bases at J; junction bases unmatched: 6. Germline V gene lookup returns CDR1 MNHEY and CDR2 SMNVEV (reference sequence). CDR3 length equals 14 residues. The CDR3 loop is CASSLGQGRYEQYF. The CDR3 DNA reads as TGTGCCAGCAGTCTAGGACAGGGGAGGTACGAGCAGTACTTC.

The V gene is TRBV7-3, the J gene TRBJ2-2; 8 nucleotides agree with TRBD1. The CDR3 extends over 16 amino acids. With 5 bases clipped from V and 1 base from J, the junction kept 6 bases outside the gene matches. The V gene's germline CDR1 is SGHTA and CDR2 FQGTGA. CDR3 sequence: CASSDAGTGNTGELFF. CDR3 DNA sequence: TGTGCCAGCAGCGACGCCGGGACAGGGAACACCGGGGAGCTGTTTTTT. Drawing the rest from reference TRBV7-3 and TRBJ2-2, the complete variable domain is GAGVSQTPSNKVTEKGKYVELRCDPISGHTALYWYRQSLGQGPEFLIYFQGTGAADDSGLPNDRFFAVRPEGSVSTLKIQRTERGDSAVYLCASSDAGTGNTGELFFGEGSRLTVL.

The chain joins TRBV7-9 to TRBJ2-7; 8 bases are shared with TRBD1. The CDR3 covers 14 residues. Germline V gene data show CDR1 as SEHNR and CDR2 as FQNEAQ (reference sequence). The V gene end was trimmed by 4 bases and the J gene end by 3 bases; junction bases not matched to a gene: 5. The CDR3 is CASSSYGTGYEQYF. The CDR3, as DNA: TGTGCCAGCAGCTCCTACGGGACAGGCTACGAGCAGTACTTC.

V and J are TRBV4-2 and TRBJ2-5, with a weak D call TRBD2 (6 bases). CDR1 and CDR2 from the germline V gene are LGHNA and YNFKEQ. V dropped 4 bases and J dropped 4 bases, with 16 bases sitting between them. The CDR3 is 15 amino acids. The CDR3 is CASSREAGMRETQYF. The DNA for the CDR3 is TGTGCCAGCAGCCGGGAGGCAGGGATGAGAGAGACCCAGTACTTC.

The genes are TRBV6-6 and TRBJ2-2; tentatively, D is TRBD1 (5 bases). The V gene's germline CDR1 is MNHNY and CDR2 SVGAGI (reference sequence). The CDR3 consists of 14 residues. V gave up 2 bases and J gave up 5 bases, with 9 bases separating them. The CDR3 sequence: CASSYQGPTGELFF. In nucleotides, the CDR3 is TGTGCCAGCAGTTACCAGGGTCCGACCGGGGAGCTGTTTTTT.

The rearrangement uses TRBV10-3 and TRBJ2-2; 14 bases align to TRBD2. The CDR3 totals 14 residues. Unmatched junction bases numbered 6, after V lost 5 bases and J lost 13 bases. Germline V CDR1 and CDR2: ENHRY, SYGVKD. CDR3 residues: CAISRLAGGEGLFF. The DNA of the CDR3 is TGTGCCATCAGTCGACTAGCGGGAGGGGAAGGGCTGTTTTTT.

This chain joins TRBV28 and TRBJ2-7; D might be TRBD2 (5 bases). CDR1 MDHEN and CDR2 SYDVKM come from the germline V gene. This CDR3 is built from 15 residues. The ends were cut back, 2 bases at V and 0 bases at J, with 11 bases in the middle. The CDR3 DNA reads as TGTGCCAGCAGTTTAGTCACCCGGGGCTCCTACGAGCAGTACTTC. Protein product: CASSLVTRGSYEQYF.

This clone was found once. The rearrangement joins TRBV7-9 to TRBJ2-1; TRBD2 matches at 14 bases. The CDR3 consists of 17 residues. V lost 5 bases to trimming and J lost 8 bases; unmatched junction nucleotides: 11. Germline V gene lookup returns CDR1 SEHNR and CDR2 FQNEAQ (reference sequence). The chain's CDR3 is CASSSPGTSGSKDEQFF. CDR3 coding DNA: TGTGCCAGCAGCAGTCCCGGGACTAGCGGGAGTAAGGATGAGCAGTTCTTC. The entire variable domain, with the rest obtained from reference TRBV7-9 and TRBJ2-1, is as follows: DTGVSQNPRHKITKRGQNVTFRCDPISEHNRLYWYRQTLGQGPEFLTYFQNEAQLEKSRLLSDRFSAERPKGSFSTLEIQRTEQGDSAMYLCASSSPGTSGSKDEQFFGPGTRLTVL.

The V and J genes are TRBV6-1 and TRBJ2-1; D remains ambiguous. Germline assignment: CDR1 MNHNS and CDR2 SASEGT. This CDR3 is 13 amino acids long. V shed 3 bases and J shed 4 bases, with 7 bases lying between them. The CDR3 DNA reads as TGTGCCAGCAGTGATCCGGGTTACAATGAGCAGTTCTTC. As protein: CASSDPGYNEQFF.

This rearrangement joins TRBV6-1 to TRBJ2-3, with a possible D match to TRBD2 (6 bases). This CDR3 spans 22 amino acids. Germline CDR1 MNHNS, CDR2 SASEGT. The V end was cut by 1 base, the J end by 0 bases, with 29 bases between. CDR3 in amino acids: CASSEGRDSYNEDIPSTDTQYF. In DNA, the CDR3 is TGTGCCAGCAGTGAAGGGAGGGACTCGTACAACGAAGACATACCTAGCACAGATACGCAGTATTTT.

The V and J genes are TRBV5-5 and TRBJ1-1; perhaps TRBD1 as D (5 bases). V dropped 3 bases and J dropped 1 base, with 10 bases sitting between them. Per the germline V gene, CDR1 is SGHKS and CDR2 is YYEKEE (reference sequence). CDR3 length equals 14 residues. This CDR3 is CASSWPGGNTEAFF. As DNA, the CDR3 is TGTGCCAGCAGCTGGCCGGGGGGGAACACTGAAGCTTTCTTT.

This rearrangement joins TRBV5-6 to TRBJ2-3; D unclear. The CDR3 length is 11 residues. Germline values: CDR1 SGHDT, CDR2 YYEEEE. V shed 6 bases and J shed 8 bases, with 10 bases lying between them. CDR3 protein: CASIEEGTQYF. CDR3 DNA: TGTGCCAGCATCGAGGAAGGTACGCAGTATTTT.

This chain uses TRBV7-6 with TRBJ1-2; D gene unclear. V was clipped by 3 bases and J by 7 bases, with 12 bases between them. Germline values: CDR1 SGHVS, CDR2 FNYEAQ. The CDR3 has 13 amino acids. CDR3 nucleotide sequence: TGTGCCAGCAGCTTTGGCAGGTTATCTGGCTACACCTTC. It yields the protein CASSFGRLSGYTF.

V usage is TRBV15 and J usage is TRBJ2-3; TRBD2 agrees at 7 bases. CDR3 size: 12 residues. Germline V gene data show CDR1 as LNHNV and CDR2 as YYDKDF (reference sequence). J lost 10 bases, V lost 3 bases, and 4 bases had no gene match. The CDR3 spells CATSRMGGAQYF. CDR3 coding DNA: TGTGCCACCAGCAGGATGGGGGGGGCGCAGTATTTT.

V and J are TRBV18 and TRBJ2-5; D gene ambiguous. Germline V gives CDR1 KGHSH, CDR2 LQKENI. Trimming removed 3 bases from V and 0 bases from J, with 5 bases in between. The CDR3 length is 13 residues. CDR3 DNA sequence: TGTGCCAGCTCACCTTCTGACCAAGAGACCCAGTACTTC. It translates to CASSPSDQETQYF. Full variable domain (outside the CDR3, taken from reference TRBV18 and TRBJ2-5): NAGVMQNPRHLVRRRGQEARLRCSPMKGHSHVYWYRQLPEEGLKFMVYLQKENIIDESGMPKERFSAEFPKEGPSILRIQQVVRGDSAAYFCASSPSDQETQYFGPGTRLLVL.

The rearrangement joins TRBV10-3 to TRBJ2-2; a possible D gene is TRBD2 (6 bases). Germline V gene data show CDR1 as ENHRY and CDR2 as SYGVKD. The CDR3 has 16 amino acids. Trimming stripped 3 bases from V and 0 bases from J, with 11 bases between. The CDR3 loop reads CAISEGGKSNTGELFF. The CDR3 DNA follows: TGTGCCATCAGTGAAGGAGGGAAATCGAACACCGGGGAGCTGTTTTTT.

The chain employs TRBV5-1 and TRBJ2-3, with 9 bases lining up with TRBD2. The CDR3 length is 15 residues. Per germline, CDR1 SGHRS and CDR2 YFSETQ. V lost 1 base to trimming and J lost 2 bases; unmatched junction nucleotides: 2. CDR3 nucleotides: TGCGCCAGCAGCTTGACTAGCGGGCTCACAGATACGCAGTATTTT. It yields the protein CASSLTSGLTDTQYF.

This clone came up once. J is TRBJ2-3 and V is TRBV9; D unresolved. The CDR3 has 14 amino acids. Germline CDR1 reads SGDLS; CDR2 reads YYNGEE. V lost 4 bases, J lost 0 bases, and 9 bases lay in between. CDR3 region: CASSFPSSTDTQYF. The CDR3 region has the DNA TGTGCCAGCAGCTTCCCCTCGAGCACAGATACGCAGTATTTT.

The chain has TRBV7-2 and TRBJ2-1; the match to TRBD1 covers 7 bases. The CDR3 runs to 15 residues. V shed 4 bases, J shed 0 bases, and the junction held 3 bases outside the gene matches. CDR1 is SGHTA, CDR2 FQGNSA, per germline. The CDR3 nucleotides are TGTGCCAGCAGCTGGGGACAGAGCTCCTACAATGAGCAGTTCTTC. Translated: CASSWGQSSYNEQFF.

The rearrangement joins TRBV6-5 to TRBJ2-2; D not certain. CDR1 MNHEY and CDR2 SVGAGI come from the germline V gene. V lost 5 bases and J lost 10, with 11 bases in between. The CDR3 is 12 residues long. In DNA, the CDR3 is TGTGCCAGCAGTCCGTTAAAGCAGGAGCTGTTTTTT. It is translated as CASSPLKQELFF.

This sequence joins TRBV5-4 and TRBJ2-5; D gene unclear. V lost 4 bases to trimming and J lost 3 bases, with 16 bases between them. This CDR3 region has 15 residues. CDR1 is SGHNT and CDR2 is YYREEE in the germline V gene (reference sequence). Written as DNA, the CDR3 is TGTGCCAGCAGCCCTCTTGGTGTCGCGAAAGAGACCCAGTACTTC. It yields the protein CASSPLGVAKETQYF.

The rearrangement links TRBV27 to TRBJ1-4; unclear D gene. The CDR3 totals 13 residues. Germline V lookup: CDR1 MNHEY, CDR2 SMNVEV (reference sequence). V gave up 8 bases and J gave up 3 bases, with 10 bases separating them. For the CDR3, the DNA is TGTGCCAGCCTAGACCCATCTAATGAAAAACTGTTTTTT. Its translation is CASLDPSNEKLFF.

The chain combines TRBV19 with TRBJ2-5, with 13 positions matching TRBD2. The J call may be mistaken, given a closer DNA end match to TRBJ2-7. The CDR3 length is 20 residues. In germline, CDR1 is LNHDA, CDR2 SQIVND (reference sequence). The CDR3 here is CASSMVWGVTSGRAADEQYF. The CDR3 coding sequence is TGTGCCAGTAGTATGGTGTGGGGTGTTACTAGCGGGAGGGCCGCGGACGAGCAGTACTTC.

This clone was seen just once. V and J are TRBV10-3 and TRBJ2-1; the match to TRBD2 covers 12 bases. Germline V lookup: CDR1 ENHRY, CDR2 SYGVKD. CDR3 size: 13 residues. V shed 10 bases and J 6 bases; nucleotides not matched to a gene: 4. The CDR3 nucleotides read TGTGCCACCGGACTAGCGGGAATCAATGAGCAGTTCTTC. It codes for CATGLAGINEQFF.

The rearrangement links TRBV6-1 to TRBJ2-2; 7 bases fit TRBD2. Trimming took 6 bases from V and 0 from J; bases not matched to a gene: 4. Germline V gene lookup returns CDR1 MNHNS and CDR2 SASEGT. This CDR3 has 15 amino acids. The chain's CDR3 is CASRPLAANTGELFF. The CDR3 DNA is TGTGCCAGCAGACCCCTAGCGGCGAACACCGGGGAGCTGTTTTTT.

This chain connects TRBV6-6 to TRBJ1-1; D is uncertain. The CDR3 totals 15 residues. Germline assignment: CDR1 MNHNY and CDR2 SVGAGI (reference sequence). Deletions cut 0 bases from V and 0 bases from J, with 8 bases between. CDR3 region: CASSYSGRLNTEAFF. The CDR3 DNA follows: TGTGCCAGCAGTTACTCTGGCAGGCTGAACACTGAAGCTTTCTTT.

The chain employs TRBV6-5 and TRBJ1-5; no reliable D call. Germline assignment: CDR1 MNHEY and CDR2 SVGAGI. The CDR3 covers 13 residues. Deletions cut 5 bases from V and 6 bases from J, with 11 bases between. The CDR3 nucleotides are TGTGCCAGCAGTCTCATTGTCGGTCAGCCCCAGCATTTT. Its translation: CASSLIVGQPQHF.

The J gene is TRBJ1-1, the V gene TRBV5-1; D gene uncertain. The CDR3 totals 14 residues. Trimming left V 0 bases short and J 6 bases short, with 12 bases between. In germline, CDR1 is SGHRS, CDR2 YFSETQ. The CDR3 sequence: CASSLGQETPEAFF. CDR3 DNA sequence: TGCGCCAGCAGCTTGGGCCAGGAAACGCCTGAAGCTTTCTTT. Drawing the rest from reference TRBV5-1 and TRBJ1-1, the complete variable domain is KAGVTQTPRYLIKTRGQQVTLSCSPISGHRSVSWYQQTPGQGLQFLFEYFSETQRNKGNFPGRFSGRQFSNSRSEMNVSTLELGDSALYLCASSLGQETPEAFFGQGTRLTVV.